The present T cell receptor (beta chain) was sequenced within a study of T cells after posttransplantation cyclophosphamide. Generated by immunoSEQ multiplex PCR, the TCRdb table keeps only in-frame clones and is missing some. In total the sample includes about 26,000 clones, none of them seen once. Trimming took off 8 bases at V and 9 bases at J, with 14 bases between the two ends. This CDR3 comprises 13 residues. Germline values: CDR1 MDHEN, CDR2 SYDVKM. Sequencing input: PBMCs. The origin of this receptor is a man aged 50 or older in good health, CMV-negative, and a related stem cell transplant donor. The genes are TRBV28 and TRBJ1-6; no definite D call. The CDR3, as DNA: TGTGCCAGCTCCGATGGAGGGATTTCACCCCTCCACTTT. It translates to CASSDGGISPLHF.